Listed here are 27 T cell receptor beta chains from one sample, sequenced in a study of persistence of HIV-infected CD4 T cells. Antigens of these TCRs are unknown. The immunoSEQ assay was version 4, run in survey mode. Assay used: immunoSEQ multiplex PCR; TCRdb lists only in-frame clones, some missing. The sample includes about 64,000 clones, more than 70% of them seen just once. Overlapping HIV-1 Gag 15-mer peptides at 0.8 to 1 ug per peptide per mL were used. Sorted nonresponding memory CD4+ T cells were CD40L-negative, CD69-negative, CD45RO-high. The sample was CD4+ T cells sorted from PBMCs after approximately 20-hour stimulation, taken from a patient who received antiretroviral therapy. The source of these receptors is an adult man with HIV who was CMV-seropositive.

This clone was picked up a small number of times. V is TRBV3-1 (or the pseudogene TRBV3-2) and J is TRBJ2-1, with TRBD2 identical over 7 bases. The CDR3 runs 14 residues. Germline V gene lookup returns CDR1 LGHDT and CDR2 YNNKEL (reference sequence). Trimming took 2 bases from V and 7 from J; bases not matched to a gene: 5. The CDR3 here is CASSQWEGGNEQFF. The CDR3 bases are TGTGCCAGCAGCCAATGGGAGGGAGGTAATGAGCAGTTCTTC.

The chain is built from TRBV5-4 and TRBJ1-6; D is perhaps TRBD1 (6 bases). Germline CDR1 and CDR2: SGHNT and YYREEE (reference sequence). Trimming removed 0 bases from V and 10 bases from J, with 14 bases in between. The CDR3 sequence is 15 residues long. The CDR3 bases are TGTGCCAGCAGCTTGGGGGGCAGGGGACGGTCACCCCTCCACTTT. This codes for CASSLGGRGRSPLHF.

This chain uses TRBV7-8 with TRBJ2-7; tentative D call: TRBD1 (6 bases). The V and J ends lost 2 bases and 5 bases respectively, with 13 bases between them. Germline V gene data show CDR1 as SGHVS and CDR2 as FQNEAQ. This CDR3 contains 14 residues. The CDR3 DNA sequence: TGTGCCAGCAGCTTAAAACAGGGTTGGGACGAGCAGTACTTC. This codes for CASSLKQGWDEQYF.

V is TRBV6-5 and J is TRBJ2-7; a possible D gene is TRBD1 (7 bases). Germline V gene sequence: CDR1 MNHEY, CDR2 SVGAGI. The CDR3 has 15 residues. The CDR3 reads CASQGGTGQSYEQYF. CDR3 bases: TGTGCTTCCCAGGGGGGCACAGGGCAATCCTACGAGCAGTACTTC.

A few counts support this clone. This chain joins TRBV6-5 and TRBJ1-6; D is ambiguous. V was trimmed by 8 bases and J by 9 bases, leaving 11 bases between them. Per germline, CDR1 MNHEY and CDR2 SVGAGI. The CDR3 consists of 12 residues. The CDR3, as DNA: TGTGCCAGCGGGGTGTTGTCTTCACCCCTCCACTTT. It is translated as CASGVLSSPLHF.

The chain couples TRBV5-1 to TRBJ2-4; D gene ambiguous. CDR1 and CDR2 from the germline V gene are SGHRS and YFSETQ. Between the trimmed V and J ends, which lost 0 bases and 5 bases, there was a span of 12 bases. The CDR3 runs to 15 residues. The CDR3 DNA sequence: TGCGCCAGCAGCTTGGGGGTGGGCCCGGAAAACATTCAGTACTTC. Translating it yields CASSLGVGPENIQYF.

V and J are TRBV18 and TRBJ2-1; D call uncertain. Germline CDR1 is KGHSH and CDR2 is LQKENI. V gave up 3 bases and J gave up 5 bases, with 5 bases separating them. There are 12 residues in the CDR3. This CDR3 is CASSPSNNEQFF. CDR3 nucleotide sequence: TGTGCCAGCTCACCGAGTAACAATGAGCAGTTCTTC.

The chain couples TRBV19 to TRBJ2-5; 9 nucleotides agree with TRBD1. CDR1 is LNHDA and CDR2 is SQIVND in the germline V gene (reference sequence). The CDR3 is made up of 18 amino acids. V gave up 7 bases and J gave up 2 bases; unmatched junction bases: 17. In DNA form, the CDR3 reads TGTGCCAGTAACAACCCTCGAGGGGACAGGGCTTCGCAAGAGACCCAGTACTTC. Translation gives CASNNPRGDRASQETQYF.

This clone appeared once. The chain uses TRBV19 and TRBJ1-1, with 8 nucleotides matching TRBD1. Germline-derived CDR1 and CDR2 are LNHDA and SQIVND (reference sequence). The CDR3 sequence is 14 residues long. With V trimmed by 4 bases and J by 5 bases, 6 bases remained unmatched. CDR3: CASSKARQGTEAFF. In DNA, the CDR3 is TGTGCCAGTAGTAAAGCTCGACAGGGGACTGAAGCTTTCTTT.

The chain joins TRBV12-2 to TRBJ2-6; TRBD1 reflects the table's D call only, with no check against the DNA. TRBV12-2 is described as a pseudogene. The CDR3 runs 16 residues. The CDR3 region is CASRLERQAGANVLTF. CDR3 DNA: TGTGCAAGTCGCTTAGAACGGCAGGCTGGGGCCAACGTCCTGACTTTC.

CDR3: CASSFQGSTDTQYF. For the CDR3, the DNA is TGTGCCAGCAGCTTCCAGGGTAGCACAGATACGCAGTATTTT. The chain combines TRBV5-5 with TRBJ2-3, with a weak D call TRBD1 (5 bases). The V and J ends lost 2 bases and 0 bases respectively, with 7 bases between them. This CDR3 is built from 14 residues. CDR1 SGHKS and CDR2 YYEKEE come from the germline V gene (reference sequence).

The rearrangement joins TRBV4-1 to TRBJ1-3; D may be TRBD1 (5 bases). The CDR3 runs to 18 residues. CDR1 is MGHRA and CDR2 is YSYEKL in the germline V gene. Trimming cost V 2 bases and J 2 bases, with 19 bases left between them. The CDR3 DNA reads as TGCGCCAGCAGCCAATCGCCTAGGAACCAGGGAGCTGGAAACACCATATATTTT. It encodes CASSQSPRNQGAGNTIYF.

J is TRBJ2-3 and V is TRBV19, with 7 nucleotides matching TRBD1. The CDR3 runs 13 residues. Germline CDR1 LNHDA, CDR2 SQIVND (reference sequence). J gave up 4 bases and V 5 bases, and 3 bases lay outside the gene matches. CDR3 in DNA: TGTGCCAGTAGTCCCACAGGGGCAGATACGCAGTATTTT. This gives the protein CASSPTGADTQYF.

V and J are TRBV6-6 and TRBJ2-1; D ambiguous. This CDR3 contains 13 residues. Germline V gives CDR1 MNHNY, CDR2 SVGAGI (reference sequence). With 2 bases removed from V and 6 bases from J, the gap between germline ends came to 8 bases. Here the CDR3 DNA reads TGTGCCAGCAGTTACCGCGGCGGCAATGAGCAGTTCTTC. It encodes CASSYRGGNEQFF.

The rearrangement links TRBV28 to TRBJ2-7, with D tentatively TRBD1 or TRBD2 (6 bases each). V gave up 5 bases and J gave up 1 base, with 21 bases separating them. The CDR3 is 17 amino acids. Germline CDR1 is MDHEN and CDR2 is SYDVKM. CDR3 amino acids: CASSLNTLGGTSYEQYF. Written as DNA, the CDR3 is TGTGCCAGCAGTCTCAATACCCTAGGGGGGACATCCTACGAGCAGTACTTC.

The chain joins TRBV19 to TRBJ1-1, with D uncertain. CDR3 length: 17 amino acids. Trimming took off 2 bases at V and 2 bases at J, with 18 bases between the two ends. Germline V gene lookup returns CDR1 LNHDA and CDR2 SQIVND (reference sequence). The CDR3 region is CASSIQRTRQTNTEAFF. CDR3 nucleotide sequence: TGTGCCAGTAGTATACAGCGTACGAGACAAACAAACACTGAAGCTTTCTTT.

The chain has TRBV15 and TRBJ2-5; possibly TRBD1 for D (6 bases). The CDR3 is 13 amino acids. The germline V gene has CDR1 LNHNV and CDR2 YYDKDF (reference sequence). With 4 bases removed from V and 4 bases from J, the gap between germline ends came to 10 bases. The CDR3 protein is CATSNRVAETQYF. CDR3 coding DNA: TGTGCCACCAGCAACAGGGTAGCAGAGACCCAGTACTTC.

The chain combines TRBV15 with TRBJ2-3, with TRBD1 as a possible D gene (6 bases). Germline-derived CDR1 and CDR2 are LNHNV and YYDKDF (reference sequence). V lost 8 bases and J 2 bases, leaving 11 bases between the germline ends. This CDR3 has 13 amino acids. CDR3 residues: CATAYRVTDTQYF. As DNA, the CDR3 is TGTGCCACCGCGTACAGGGTCACAGATACGCAGTATTTT. Based on the CDR3 plus reference TRBV15 and TRBJ2-3, the full variable domain is DAMVIQNPRYQVTQFGKPVTLSCSQTLNHNVMYWYQQKSSQAPKLLFHYYDKDFNNEADTPDNFQSRRPNTSFCFLDIRSPGLGDTAMYLCATAYRVTDTQYFGPGTRLTVL.

J is TRBJ2-7 and V is TRBV25-1, with TRBD1 matching over 8 bases. CDR1 is MGHDK, CDR2 SYGVNS, per germline. Trimming took 5 bases from V and 3 from J; bases not matched to a gene: 9. The CDR3 totals 15 residues. In DNA form, the CDR3 reads TGTGCCAGCAGTTTACGGAGGACAGGGTACTACGAGCAGTACTTC. It specifies CASSLRRTGYYEQYF.

The chain uses TRBV5-1 and TRBJ1-6; TRBD1 is a possible D gene (5 bases). V was shortened by 4 bases and J by 0 bases, with 23 bases between the two germline ends. The length of the CDR3 is 20 residues. In germline, CDR1 is SGHRS, CDR2 YFSETQ. Here the CDR3 reads CASSQRTFRTLSSYNSPLHF. In DNA form, the CDR3 reads TGCGCCAGCAGCCAAAGGACATTTCGGACCCTAAGCTCCTATAATTCACCCCTCCACTTT. The full variable domain, rest sourced from reference TRBV5-1 and TRBJ1-6, is KAGVTQTPRYLIKTRGQQVTLSCSPISGHRSVSWYQQTPGQGLQFLFEYFSETQRNKGNFPGRFSGRQFSNSRSEMNVSTLELGDSALYLCASSQRTFRTLSSYNSPLHFGNGTRLTVT.

The CDR3 DNA sequence: TGTGCCAGTAGTATGGGGTTGACTGGCAATCAGCCCCAGCATTTT. Translating gives CASSMGLTGNQPQHF. This chain uses TRBV19 with TRBJ1-5; D is uncertain. The CDR3 is 15 residues long. The germline V gene encodes CDR1 LNHDA and CDR2 SQIVND (reference sequence). Trimming removed 3 bases from V and 2 bases from J, with 11 bases in between.

The rearrangement links TRBV14 to TRBJ2-7, with 7 bases identical to TRBD2. V shed 4 bases, J shed 1 base, and the junction held 10 bases outside the gene matches. The V gene's germline CDR1 is SGHDN and CDR2 FVKESK. This CDR3 region has 16 residues. The CDR3 coding sequence is TGTGCCAGCAGCCCGGGGGGACTCCTAAGGTCCTACGAGCAGTACTTC. Translated: CASSPGGLLRSYEQYF.

The J gene is TRBJ2-2, the V gene TRBV10-1; D may correspond to TRBD1 or TRBD2 (5 bases each). V dropped 4 bases and J dropped 6 bases, with 9 bases sitting between them. The CDR3 totals 13 residues. Germline loops: CDR1 WNHNN, CDR2 SYGVQD (reference sequence). Here the CDR3 DNA reads TGCGCCAGCAGTGCAGGGACGTCCGGGGAGCTGTTTTTT. It is translated as CASSAGTSGELFF.

The chain links TRBV7-6 to TRBJ1-1, with a weak D call TRBD1 (5 bases). CDR1 and CDR2 from the germline V gene are SGHVS and FNYEAQ. V was pared by 1 base and J by 1 base, with 10 bases between. The CDR3 runs to 15 residues. The CDR3, as DNA: TGTGCCAGCAGCTTAGTACCCCAGGGGAACACTGAAGCTTTCTTT. Protein product: CASSLVPQGNTEAFF.

The V gene is TRBV3-1 (or the pseudogene TRBV3-2), the J gene TRBJ1-2; the match to TRBD1 covers 7 bases. There are 17 residues in the CDR3. Germline CDR1 and CDR2: LGHDT and YNNKEL (reference sequence). J was trimmed by 3 bases and V by 4 bases; bases with no gene match: 14. For the CDR3, the DNA is TGTGCCAGCAGCCCTCGGGGAGGGGGCTCTCGGGACTATGGCTACACCTTC. This translates into CASSPRGGGSRDYGYTF.

This clone was counted at least ten times. The gene calls are TRBV28 and TRBJ1-5; no firm D call. Germline CDR1 reads MDHEN; CDR2 reads SYDVKM. Trimming removed 3 bases from V and 4 bases from J, with 7 bases in between. There are 13 residues in the CDR3. CDR3 nucleotide sequence: TGTGCCAGCAGTTTTACACCAAATCAGCCCCAGCATTTT. It yields the protein CASSFTPNQPQHF. Complete variable domain (other parts from reference TRBV28 and TRBJ1-5): DVKVTQSSRYLVKRTGEKVFLECVQDMDHENMFWYRQDPGLGLRLIYFSYDVKMKEKGDIPEGYSVSREKKERFSLILESASTNQTSMYLCASSFTPNQPQHFGDGTRLSIL.

The chain is built from TRBV4-1 and TRBJ2-3; the match to TRBD1 covers 8 bases. The CDR3 totals 16 residues. The trim removed 1 base at V and 4 bases at J, leaving 7 bases unmatched. Germline V gene sequence: CDR1 MGHRA, CDR2 YSYEKL. The DNA of the CDR3 is TGCGCCAGCAGCCAAGCAAGGACAGGGATATCAGATACGCAGTATTTT. Translated: CASSQARTGISDTQYF.